There are many counts of the clone carrying this TCR beta chain. Antigen: not known. A library of TCRbeta sequences, prepared with unique molecular identifiers, was generated. Each CDR3 protein gets one entry after TCRdb re-called the PCR reads with MiXCR. Of fewer than 250,000 distinct CDR3 sequences listed, less than 9% are singletons. The data were obtained in a study of T-cell reconstitution after alpha-beta-depleted transplantation in children. Study findings and constraints: Newly generated T cells supplied most T-cell counts and diversity one year post-transplant. Expanded graft clones, several hundred of them, were reportedly the source of alpha-beta T cells about two months after transplant. The origin of high day-60 TCRbeta diversity in some patients lay in surviving recipient T cells and thymic progenitors.

The source is a male patient aged 10-17 years who had a stem cell transplant for acute lymphoblastic leukemia, so the T cells may come from the graft donor. Material: PBMCs, mostly from graft donor cells, obtained 180 days after TCRalphabeta/CD19-depleted stem cell transplant.

CDR3 sequence: CSVLTGTGGGEQYF. In nucleotides, the CDR3 is TGCAGTGTTCTAACCGGGACAGGGGGCGGCGAGCAGTACTTC. The V gene is TRBV20-1, the J gene TRBJ2-7, with TRBD1 matching over 12 bases. V dropped 7 bases and J dropped 6; count of bases not matched to a gene: 10. The CDR3 runs 14 residues. Germline values: CDR1 DFQATT, CDR2 SNEGSKA (reference sequence).